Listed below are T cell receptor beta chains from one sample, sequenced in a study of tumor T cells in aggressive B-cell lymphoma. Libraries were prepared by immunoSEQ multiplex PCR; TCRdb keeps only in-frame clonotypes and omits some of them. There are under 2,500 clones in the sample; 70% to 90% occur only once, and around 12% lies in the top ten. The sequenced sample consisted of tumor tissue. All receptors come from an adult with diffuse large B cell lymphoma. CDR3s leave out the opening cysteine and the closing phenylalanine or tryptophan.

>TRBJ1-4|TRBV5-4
ASSSKNSLLVEKLF
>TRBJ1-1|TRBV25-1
ASSDRGQGDSEAF
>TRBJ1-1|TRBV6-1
ASTRPPEWSTEAF
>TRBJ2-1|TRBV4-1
ASSQDEVTQF
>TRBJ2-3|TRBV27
ASSFVAGAPDTQY
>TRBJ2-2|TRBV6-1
ASSETSWTGELF
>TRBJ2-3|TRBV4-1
ASSQGDLGGKVDTQY
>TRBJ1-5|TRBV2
ASSEGDRVNQPQH
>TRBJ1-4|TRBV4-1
ASSQDEMAGVREKLF
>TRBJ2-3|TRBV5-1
ASSYRRGGRTTDTQY
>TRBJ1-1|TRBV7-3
ASSLMQYTEAF
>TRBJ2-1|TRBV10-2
ASRGQVREQF
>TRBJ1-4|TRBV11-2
ASSPGTGIIEKLF
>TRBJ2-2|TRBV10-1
ASRGQRNTGELF
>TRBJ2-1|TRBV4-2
ASSQEYGTSAYNEQF
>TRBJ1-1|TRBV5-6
ASRNLDRESTEAF
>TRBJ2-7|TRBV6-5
ASSYSAHIYEQY
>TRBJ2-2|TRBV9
ASSVTRGGELF
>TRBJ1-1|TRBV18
ASSLTYRDGTEAF
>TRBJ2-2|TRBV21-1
ASTGQGRTGELF
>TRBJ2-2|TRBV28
ASSLEYSGRASNTGELF
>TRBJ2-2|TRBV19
ASSTGGGWELF
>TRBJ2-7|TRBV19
ASSPTAALYEQY